This T cell receptor (beta chain) originates from a study of shared clonotypes between healthy human individuals. About the research overall: There were three CD4 naive, three CD4 memory, two CD8 naive and one CD8 memory plates per donor. Findings and limits, study-wide: Non-shared clonotypes displayed generation probabilities falling below those of clonotypes present in all four donors.

Naive CD4+ cells were CD45RA-selected; the remaining cells were memory. About this clone itself: Its specificity is unknown.

The assay was immunoSEQ multiplex PCR, and TCRdb's table has in-frame clones only and misses some. The data show about 1.1 million clones, with 70% to 80% seen just once and 0.89% held by the top ten. This CDR3 is built from 16 residues. Germline lookup yields CDR1 MDHEN and CDR2 SYDVKM. Deletions cut 5 bases from V and 0 bases from J, with 14 bases between. The sample was memory CD4+ T cells from PBMCs. Subset defined: CD45RA-negative fraction. This chain joins TRBV28 and TRBJ1-5; D perhaps matches TRBD1 (6 bases). This sequence originates from a man aged 18 to 30 in good health. Some clones in this sample may be carry-over from other donors' samples. CDR3 DNA sequence: TGTGCCAGCAGTCCCCCGACAGGCTATAGCAATCAGCCCCAGCATTTT. Its protein product is CASSPPTGYSNQPQHF. Together with reference TRBV28 and TRBJ1-5, the CDR3 gives the full variable domain: DVKVTQSSRYLVKRTGEKVFLECVQDMDHENMFWYRQDPGLGLRLIYFSYDVKMKEKGDIPEGYSVSREKKERFSLILESASTNQTSMYLCASSPPTGYSNQPQHFGDGTRLSIL.